The clone carrying this T cell receptor beta chain was observed a single time. Its target is not known. This CDR3 spans 14 amino acids. V lost 1 base and J lost 6, with 13 bases in between. CDR1 and CDR2 (germline): LGHNA, YSLEER. This specimen belongs to a study of Ad26.COV2.S vaccination and SARS-CoV-2 variants. At the level of the study: Participants got Ad26.COV2.S intramuscularly, once or twice 56 days apart.

The treatment is: 15 to 20 received Ad26.COV2.S at low or high dose, single or two shots; about five received placebo; per-sample allocation not given. Specimen acquisition occurred on day 63 following the initial vaccine or placebo injection. The table came from immunoSEQ multiplex PCR; TCRdb's copy has only in-frame clones and leaves some out. This sample has around 300,000 clones, with roughly nine tenths found just once. Findings of the study overall: Marked by substantial breadth, spike-specific CD8+ and CD4+ T cell responses were reportedly seen after vaccination.

The specimen comprised peripheral blood, sampled in a trial of Ad26.COV2.S vaccine versus placebo. The source is a person between 18 and 65 years old who received the Ad26.COV2.S COVID-19 vaccine or a placebo. V usage is TRBV4-3 and J usage is TRBJ2-7; TRBD1 is a possible D gene (5 bases). As DNA, the CDR3 is TGCGCCAGCAGCCAAGGATTGGGGCCCGGCGAGCAGTACTTC. This encodes CASSQGLGPGEQYF.